These T cell receptor beta chains were read from a single sample in a study of blood T cell repertoires in COVID-19. Measured with immunoSEQ multiplex PCR; TCRdb has only the in-frame clones, and not every one. The profile shows more than 15,000 clones, approximately 89% of them singletons. Sequencing used peripheral blood. The receptors come from a human donor in a cohort sampled during active COVID-19. Each CDR3 is given with its conserved first and last residue. Each record gives: J gene, clone size, V gene, D gene, CDR3 protein, CDR3 DNA. The D gene is left open where the match is weak. The size field is filled for only some rows; it gives once, few, many or a size class.

TRBJ2-3	-	TRBV28	-	CASRDSRTDTQYF	TGTGCCAGCAGGGACAGCCGTACGGATACGCAGTATTTT
TRBJ2-7	once	TRBV4-2	TRBD2	CASSLGLAASYEQYF	TGTGCCAGCAGCCTGGGACTAGCGGCCTCCTACGAGCAGTACTTC
TRBJ2-7	once	TRBV5-4	TRBD2	CASSLAGGGRAYEQYF	TGTGCCAGCAGCTTGGCCGGCGGGGGGAGGGCCTACGAGCAGTACTTC
TRBJ1-6	-	TRBV7-8	-	CASSGQGSSPLHF	TGTGCCAGCAGCGGGCAGGGCAGTTCACCCCTCCACTTT
TRBJ1-5	-	TRBV2	-	CASSEAAGGSQHF	TGTGCCAGCAGTGAAGCGGCCGGGGGGTCCCAGCATTTT
TRBJ2-1	-	TRBV2	TRBD1	CASTSTGGFNEQFF	TGTGCCAGCACCTCGACAGGGGGCTTCAATGAGCAGTTCTTC
TRBJ2-7	-	TRBV27	TRBD1	CASTLTGRVGEQYF	TGTGCCAGCACCCTGACAGGGCGAGTAGGAGAGCAGTACTTC
TRBJ2-7	-	TRBV4-1	TRBD2	CASSYAGAGSYEQYF	TGCGCCAGCAGTTACGCGGGAGCCGGTTCTTACGAGCAGTACTTC
TRBJ2-2	-	TRBV11-2	-	CASSRLLATPGELFF	TGTGCCAGCAGCCGCTTACTAGCAACCCCCGGGGAGCTGTTTTTT
TRBJ1-2	-	TRBV12-3/TRBV12-4	TRBD1	CASSRGQGYGYTF	TGTGCCAGCAGTCGGGGACAGGGTTATGGCTACACCTTC
TRBJ1-5	-	TRBV5-3	-	CARSFGTYSNQPQHF	TGTGCCAGAAGCTTTGGTACTTATAGCAATCAGCCCCAGCATTTT
TRBJ1-5	-	TRBV19	-	CASSITPDRRQPQHF	TGTGCCAGTAGTATTACCCCCGACAGGCGCCAGCCCCAGCATTTT
TRBJ2-1	-	TRBV30	-	CAWSMGGGTYNEQFF	TGTGCCTGGAGTATGGGAGGCGGGACTTACAATGAGCAGTTCTTC
TRBJ2-2	-	TRBV10-1	TRBD2	CASSTASGSHTGELFF	TGCGCCAGCAGTACCGCTAGCGGAAGTCACACCGGGGAGCTGTTTTTT
TRBJ2-5	-	TRBV5-1	-	CASSLVSSAGNGETQYF	TGCGCCAGCAGCTTGGTTTCATCGGCGGGGAATGGGGAGACCCAGTACTTC
TRBJ2-5	-	TRBV4-1	-	CASSLSTGRSQETQYF	TGCGCCAGCAGCCTTTCAACAGGGCGGTCGCAAGAGACCCAGTACTTC
TRBJ1-2	-	TRBV6-5	-	CASSSRRAGVGYTF	TGTGCCAGCAGTTCCAGGCGGGCGGGTGTCGGCTACACCTTC
TRBJ2-7	-	TRBV25-1	-	CASSIPGAYEQYF	TGTGCCAGCAGTATACCCGGGGCCTACGAGCAGTACTTC
TRBJ1-5	once	TRBV28	-	CASIPGRVNQPQHF	TGTGCCAGCATCCCCGGCAGGGTCAATCAGCCCCAGCATTTT
TRBJ2-1	-	TRBV29-1	TRBD1	CSVRGQGVINEQFF	TGCAGCGTTAGAGGGCAGGGGGTGATAAATGAGCAGTTCTTC
TRBJ2-1	-	TRBV3-1/TRBV3-2	-	CASSQGASYNEQFF	TGTGCCAGCAGCCAAGGGGCATCCTACAATGAGCAGTTCTTC
TRBJ2-5	-	TRBV28	-	CASSPSRSQRETQYF	TGTGCCAGCAGTCCGTCACGTAGCCAAAGAGAGACCCAGTACTTC
TRBJ2-1	-	TRBV19	TRBD2	CASSSKLARSEQFF	TGTGCCAGTAGTTCGAAACTAGCGAGGAGTGAGCAGTTCTTC
TRBJ1-5	-	TRBV2	TRBD1	CASSPTGGNQPQHF	TGTGCCAGCAGTCCGACAGGGGGAAATCAGCCCCAGCATTTT
TRBJ1-5	few	TRBV5-1	-	CASSPAGSEPQHF	TGCGCCAGCAGCCCCGCGGGAAGTGAACCCCAGCATTTT
TRBJ1-2	-	TRBV30	-	CARSETVYGYTF	TGTGCCCGGTCCGAGACAGTGTATGGCTACACCTTC
TRBJ1-4	-	TRBV28	TRBD1	CASSAAGQGGEKLFF	TGTGCCAGCAGTGCTGCGGGACAGGGTGGGGAAAAACTGTTTTTT
TRBJ1-2	-	TRBV18	-	CASSPGGQSANYGYTF	TGTGCCAGCTCACCCGGTGGACAGTCTGCTAACTATGGCTACACCTTC
TRBJ1-3	-	TRBV28	TRBD1	CASATRGGEASGNTIYF	TGTGCCAGCGCCACTAGAGGGGGCGAAGCGTCAGGAAACACCATATATTTT
TRBJ2-5	-	TRBV7-8	-	CASSLSETQYF	TGTGCCAGCAGCTTATCGGAGACCCAGTACTTC